A selection of T cell receptor beta chains follows, all from one sample in a study of blood T cell repertoires in COVID-19. Using immunoSEQ multiplex PCR, the repertoire was profiled, and TCRdb retains in-frame clones only, with some absent. Among 310,000 or so clones listed, roughly 87% were seen once. Source material: peripheral blood. The receptor source for this set is a man aged 25 to 40 with COVID-19, enrolled during active disease. Each CDR3 is given with its conserved first and last residue. Fields, in order: clone size, V gene, CDR3 protein. Clone size is shown for a subset of rows, as once, few, many or a class of expanded clone.

.,TRBV5-6,CASSPGQGDGYTF
.,TRBV6-4,CASSVVPGSGTDTQYF
.,TRBV6-5,CASTAQGSNQPQHF
.,TRBV10-3,CAISGGPRGLTEAFF
.,TRBV19,CASSIDTGGDGYTF
.,TRBV19,CASSPSPLYGYTF
few,TRBV27,CASSRPRGGGGGEQYF
.,TRBV12-5,CASGLLGETQYF
.,TRBV18,CASSPPKGIALETQYF
once,TRBV4-2,CASSQDLGTGTSGGGQYF
once,TRBV7-8,CASSPGTGGIGSKTEAFF
.,TRBV7-9,CASSLGRMSADYEQYF
.,TRBV10-3,CAISDSSGPQETQYF
.,TRBV11-2,CASSLGPDRGNEQFF